This T cell receptor beta chain stems from a study of cytomegalovirus exposure and HLA in healthy donors. Germline trimming cut 1 base from V and 8 bases from J; bases unmatched to any gene: 4. In germline, CDR1 is SGHAT, CDR2 FQNNGV. The CDR3 spans 15 residues. PCR involved 60 Vbeta and 13 Jbeta primers. Sequencing was performed with immunoSEQ multiplex PCR; in TCRdb, only in-frame clones are kept and a portion is missing. The sample consists of about 110,000 clones, more than 65% of them appearing once. A note on this clone: Its target is not known.

Whole-study results and caveats: A link between a missense DCLRE1C variant and TCR beta V- and J-gene trimming emerged from a later analysis. Immune exposure information comprised only CMV serostatus.

The rearrangement joins TRBV11-2 to TRBJ1-4; 10 bases line up with TRBD1. This receptor was identified in a man aged 25-45 years in good health and CMV-seropositive. Input material: PBMCs. CDR3 loop: CASSLGDRGVEKLFF. The CDR3 DNA reads TGTGCCAGCAGCTTAGGGGACAGGGGAGTGGAAAAACTGTTTTTT.